These T cell receptor beta chains were read from a single sample in a study of cytomegalovirus exposure and HLA in healthy donors. Some clones are missing from TCRdb's copy, which holds only in-frame ones; the method was immunoSEQ multiplex PCR. The table has around 140,000 clones, approximately 84% seen once; the top ten hold roughly 9.7%. Input material: PBMCs. These receptors all come from an older woman in good health and CMV-seropositive. Each CDR3 is given with its conserved first and last residue. Fields, in order: CDR3 DNA, CDR3 protein, clone size, D gene, J gene, V gene. A D gene is named only where the DNA matches it firmly. Clone size is shown for a subset of rows, as once, few, many or a class of expanded clone.

TGTGCCACCAGCAGAGATCTTGGGACTAGCGTATACGAGCAGTACTTC,CATSRDLGTSVYEQYF,NA,TRBD2,TRBJ2-7,TRBV15
TGTGCCAGCAGCTTGGGCCATCGGGTCTACGAGCAGTACTTC,CASSLGHRVYEQYF,NA,NA,TRBJ2-7,TRBV5-4
TGTGCCAGCAGCCCAGGGGGAATGGACATTCAGTACTTC,CASSPGGMDIQYF,NA,TRBD1,TRBJ2-4,TRBV7-9
TGCGCCAGCAGCACCCCGGGACTAGCGGGAGGTGAGCAGTTCTTC,CASSTPGLAGGEQFF,NA,TRBD2,TRBJ2-1,TRBV4-1
TGTGCCAGCAGCGCCGGGACACCAAATGGCTACACCTTC,CASSAGTPNGYTF,NA,NA,TRBJ1-2,TRBV7-2
TGTGCCAGCAGTAGGGCCCAGACAGGGTCTGGCTACACCTTC,CASSRAQTGSGYTF,NA,TRBD1,TRBJ1-2,TRBV6-5
TGTGCCAGCCGCGGGACAGGGATACCGAAAGCTTTCTTT,CASRGTGIPKAFF,NA,TRBD1,TRBJ1-1,TRBV28
TGTGCCAGCAGCTTACTCAGCGGGAGGGCTAATGAGCAGTTCTTC,CASSLLSGRANEQFF,NA,TRBD2,TRBJ2-1,TRBV13
TGTGCCAGCAGGATTGCTGAGGGCCAAGAGACCCAGTACTTC,CASRIAEGQETQYF,NA,NA,TRBJ2-5,TRBV6-6
TGTGCCAGCAGCTTAGCGGGGGGCTTGTCGGAGACCCAGTACTTC,CASSLAGGLSETQYF,NA,NA,TRBJ2-5,TRBV11-2
TGTGCCAGCAGCGTAAAGCTAGTTGGGGGGGATGAGCAGTTCTTC,CASSVKLVGGDEQFF,NA,TRBD2,TRBJ2-1,TRBV9
TGTGCCAGCAGCCCCCGACCCAGGGGGGTGAACACTGAAGCTTTCTTT,CASSPRPRGVNTEAFF,NA,TRBD1,TRBJ1-1,TRBV5-4
TGTGCCAGCAGTTGGGGGCGCGCCTACGAGCAGTACTTC,CASSWGRAYEQYF,once,NA,TRBJ2-7,TRBV27
TGTGCCAGCAGTGAACGGCAGGGCAATCAGCCCCAGCATTTT,CASSERQGNQPQHF,few,NA,TRBJ1-5,TRBV2
TGTGCCAGCAGTGCTAGCGGGGGGAGCTCCTACGAGCAGTACTTC,CASSASGGSSYEQYF,NA,TRBD2,TRBJ2-7,TRBV2
TGTGCCAGCAGCCCCACCCTCTCGACCCCGGGACGGGGGGAGACCCAGTACTTC,CASSPTLSTPGRGETQYF,NA,NA,TRBJ2-5,TRBV7-8
TGTGCCACCGGACAGGGGGCAGCTAATGAAAAACTGTTTTTT,CATGQGAANEKLFF,NA,TRBD1,TRBJ1-4,TRBV2
TGTGCCAGCAGTTTGACGGGGGTGGGTGACGAGCAGTACTTC,CASSLTGVGDEQYF,NA,NA,TRBJ2-7,TRBV28
TGTGCCAGCAGTTCTGGGGGGGGTCTGGGCACTGAAGCTTTCTTT,CASSSGGGLGTEAFF,NA,NA,TRBJ1-1,TRBV28
TGTGCCAGCAGCTTTCCAGGGAACAATCAGCCCCAGCATTTT,CASSFPGNNQPQHF,NA,NA,TRBJ1-5,TRBV7-2
TGTGCCAGCAAGGGGGACAGACTCTCCTACGAGCAGTACTTC,CASKGDRLSYEQYF,NA,TRBD1,TRBJ2-7,TRBV2
TGTGCCCTAAGGACAGGGGATGCCAAAAACATTCAGTACTTC,CALRTGDAKNIQYF,once,TRBD1,TRBJ2-4,TRBV2
TGTGCCAGCAGCTTAGGGGCAGGGCCAGATACGCAGTATTTT,CASSLGAGPDTQYF,few,NA,TRBJ2-3,TRBV7-9
TGTGCCAGCAGAGCACAGGGGATCACCGGGGAGCTGTTTTTT,CASRAQGITGELFF,NA,TRBD1,TRBJ2-2,TRBV7-2
TGTGCCAGCAGCTTAGACCAGGTGTTGTACACTGAAGCTTTCTTT,CASSLDQVLYTEAFF,NA,NA,TRBJ1-1,TRBV7-2
TGTGCCAGCAGCTTCAGCTATGGCTACACCTTC,CASSFSYGYTF,NA,NA,TRBJ1-2,TRBV7-2
TGCGCCAGCAGCGTACCGGGCACAGATACGCAGTATTTT,CASSVPGTDTQYF,NA,NA,TRBJ2-3,TRBV5-1
TGTGCCAGCAGTTACCAGGAGACCCAGTACTTC,CASSYQETQYF,once,NA,TRBJ2-5,TRBV6-6
TGTGCCAGCAGCAACGACAGGGACAATCAGCCCCAGCATTTT,CASSNDRDNQPQHF,NA,TRBD1,TRBJ1-5,TRBV2
TGCGCCAGCAGCTTGGGATTACAGGGAGATTCACCCCTCCACTTT,CASSLGLQGDSPLHF,once,NA,TRBJ1-6,TRBV5-1
TGTGCCAGCAAACGGGACAGGGGCCTCTCGTACTTC,CASKRDRGLSYF,once,TRBD1,TRBJ2-5,TRBV6-1
TGCGCCAGCAGCTCCCCCGGCGGGACAGGGGGATCGGAGACCCAGTACTTC,CASSSPGGTGGSETQYF,NA,TRBD1,TRBJ2-5,TRBV5-1
TGCGCCAGCAGCTTATCGGTAGCCGTGGATACGCAGTATTTT,CASSLSVAVDTQYF,NA,NA,TRBJ2-3,TRBV5-1
TGTGCCAGCAGTTTCTTTGGTTCCCGGCAGCCCCAGCATTTT,CASSFFGSRQPQHF,NA,NA,TRBJ1-5,TRBV28
TGTGCCAGCAGCTCCCGACAGGGGACAACTAATGAAAAACTGTTTTTT,CASSSRQGTTNEKLFF,few,TRBD1,TRBJ1-4,TRBV4-2
TGTGCCAGCAGTTTATACGGGATAGCCTACGAGCAGTACTTC,CASSLYGIAYEQYF,NA,NA,TRBJ2-7,TRBV27
TGCGCCAGCAGCTTGGCCGGGGACTATGGCTACACCTTC,CASSLAGDYGYTF,NA,NA,TRBJ1-2,TRBV5-1
TGTGCCAGCAGCTTGGTTCTGGACACCCGATACTACGAGCAGTACTTC,CASSLVLDTRYYEQYF,NA,NA,TRBJ2-7,TRBV5-6
TGTGCCAGCATATTAGGGGGCATGAACACTGAAGCTTTCTTT,CASILGGMNTEAFF,NA,TRBD1,TRBJ1-1,TRBV28
TGTGCCAGCAGTTTACTTAGCGGGATGGGGGAGCAGTACTTC,CASSLLSGMGEQYF,NA,TRBD2,TRBJ2-7,TRBV28
TGTGCCAGCAGCTTAACCCCCCTAGCGGCTAGCTCCTACGAGCAGTACTTC,CASSLTPLAASSYEQYF,few,TRBD2,TRBJ2-7,TRBV11-2
TGTGCCAGCAGCTTAGCCCGGACTAGCTTGGCCGGGGAGCTGTTTTTT,CASSLARTSLAGELFF,NA,TRBD2,TRBJ2-2,TRBV11-2